The T cell receptor beta chain under discussion was sequenced for a study of T cell responses to AZD1222 COVID-19 vaccine. Data came from immunoSEQ multiplex PCR; TCRdb stores just in-frame clones and leaves some out. Of about 180,000 clones listed, roughly 88% are singletons. Unmatched junction bases numbered 12, after V lost 4 bases and J lost 5 bases. The CDR3 runs 16 residues. Germline CDR1 reads MNHEY; CDR2 reads SVGAGI. Material: peripheral blood, obtained on day 0 of AZD1222 vaccination. The chain carries TRBV6-5 and TRBJ1-2; 8 bases map to TRBD1. This receptor was taken from an adult in good health. The CDR3: CASSSASGQVKYGYTF. Written as DNA, the CDR3 is TGTGCCAGCAGTTCTGCCTCGGGACAGGTGAAATATGGCTACACCTTC.